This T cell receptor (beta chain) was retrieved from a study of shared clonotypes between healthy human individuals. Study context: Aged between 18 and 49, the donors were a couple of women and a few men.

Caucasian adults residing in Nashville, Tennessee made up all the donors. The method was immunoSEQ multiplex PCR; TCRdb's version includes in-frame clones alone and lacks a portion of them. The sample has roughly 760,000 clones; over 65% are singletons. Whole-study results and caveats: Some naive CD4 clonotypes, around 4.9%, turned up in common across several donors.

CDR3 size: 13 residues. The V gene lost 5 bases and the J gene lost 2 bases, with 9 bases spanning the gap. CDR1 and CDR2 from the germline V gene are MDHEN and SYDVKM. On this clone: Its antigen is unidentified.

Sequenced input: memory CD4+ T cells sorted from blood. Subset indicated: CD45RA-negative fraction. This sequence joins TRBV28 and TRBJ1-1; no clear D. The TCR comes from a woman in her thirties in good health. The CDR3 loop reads CASSPRPNTEAFF. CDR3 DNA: TGTGCCAGCAGTCCCCGACCAAACACTGAAGCTTTCTTT. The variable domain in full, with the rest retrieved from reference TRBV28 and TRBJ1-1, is DVKVTQSSRYLVKRTGEKVFLECVQDMDHENMFWYRQDPGLGLRLIYFSYDVKMKEKGDIPEGYSVSREKKERFSLILESASTNQTSMYLCASSPRPNTEAFFGQGTRLTVV.